One sample yielded the 16 T cell receptor beta chains listed below, sequenced in a study of blood T cell repertoires in COVID-19. This table comes from immunoSEQ multiplex PCR, and its TCRdb copy is limited to in-frame clones, with some not included. The table shows roughly 150,000 clones, with approximately 84% occurring only once. The specimen sequenced was peripheral blood. The receptors were gathered from an older woman with COVID-19, enrolled during active disease.

The gene calls are TRBV2 and TRBJ1-5, with D possibly matching TRBD1 (6 bases). The CDR3 length is 16 residues. Germline V gene data show CDR1 as SNHLY and CDR2 as FYNNEI. The V end was cut by 3 bases, the J end by 7 bases, with 19 bases between. The CDR3 protein is CASSDRYRGQTQPQHF. For the CDR3, the DNA is TGTGCCAGCAGTGATCGGTATAGAGGACAGACACAGCCCCAGCATTTT.

V usage is TRBV10-3 and J usage is TRBJ1-1, with 7 bases aligning to TRBD1. This CDR3 is 13 amino acids long. Germline lookup yields CDR1 ENHRY and CDR2 SYGVKD. V shed 10 bases and J 1 base; nucleotides not matched to a gene: 6. CDR3 DNA: TGTGCCACTCGGACAGGAGCGAACACTGAAGCTTTCTTT. This translates into CATRTGANTEAFF.

The table lists this clone with a few counts. The chain is built from TRBV29-1 and TRBJ2-7, with a possible D match to TRBD1 (6 bases). V was clipped by 7 bases and J by 0 bases, with 13 bases between them. The CDR3 is 13 amino acids. Germline V gives CDR1 SQVTM, CDR2 ANQGSEA. The DNA for the CDR3 is TGCAGCGCCTCGGACAGAAACTCCTACGAGCAGTACTTC. It codes for CSASDRNSYEQYF.

The chain uses TRBV6-4 and TRBJ1-1, with D perhaps TRBD1 (6 bases). Between the trimmed V and J ends, which lost 3 bases and 4 bases, there was a span of 12 bases. Germline-derived CDR1 and CDR2 are MRHNA and SNTAGT. The CDR3 covers 14 residues. The CDR3 DNA follows: TGTGCCAGCAGTGAGGGGGGGCTGAGCACTGAAGCTTTCTTT. Translation: CASSEGGLSTEAFF.

This chain uses TRBV12-3 or TRBV12-4 with TRBJ1-5; TRBD1 matches at 7 bases. The CDR3 sequence is 13 residues long. V dropped 6 bases and J dropped 8; count of bases not matched to a gene: 7. As DNA, the CDR3 is TGTGCCAGCAGACGCGACAGGGCTGAGCCCCAGCATTTT. This gives the protein CASRRDRAEPQHF.

This clone was counted between two and nine times. The chain recombines TRBV19 with TRBJ1-4; 8 bases fit TRBD1. CDR1 is LNHDA and CDR2 is SQIVND in the germline V gene (reference sequence). Trimming took 4 bases from V and 0 from J; bases not matched to a gene: 7. CDR3 length: 17 residues. DNA for the CDR3: TGTGCCAGTAGTAGGGGGACAGGCCCGACAACTAATGAAAAACTGTTTTTT. This translates into CASSRGTGPTTNEKLFF.

The rearrangement joins TRBV5-1 to TRBJ1-6; D is uncertain. CDR3 size: 14 residues. V was pared by 1 base and J by 7 bases, with 9 bases between. The germline CDR1 and CDR2 sequences are SGHRS and YFSETQ. CDR3 coding DNA: TGCGCCAGCAGCTTGACGACGGGGAATTCACCCCTCCACTTT. It is translated as CASSLTTGNSPLHF.

This clone was detected ten times or more. V gene TRBV3-1 (or the pseudogene TRBV3-2) combines with J gene TRBJ2-1, with D unresolved. This CDR3 has 14 amino acids. Trimming cost V 4 bases and J 7 bases, with 14 bases left between them. Germline values: CDR1 LGHDT, CDR2 YNNKEL (reference sequence). CDR3 bases: TGTGCCAGCAGCCCGGAGAACGCCCAGAATGAGCAGTTCTTC. Amino acids: CASSPENAQNEQFF.

The chain carries TRBV19 and TRBJ1-6; D might be TRBD1 (5 bases). Looked up from germline, CDR1 is LNHDA and CDR2 is SQIVND (reference sequence). The CDR3 is 15 amino acids. Trimming took off 8 bases at V and 3 bases at J, with 14 bases between the two ends. The CDR3 region is CASGAQGGYNSPLHF. CDR3 sequence (DNA): TGTGCCAGTGGAGCCCAGGGTGGCTATAATTCACCCCTCCACTTT.

This clone has just one count. V is TRBV7-9 and J is TRBJ2-5, with 7 bases aligning to TRBD2. The CDR3 is 14 amino acids. V lost 3 bases to trimming and J lost 4 bases; unmatched junction nucleotides: 5. In germline, CDR1 is SEHNR, CDR2 FQNEAQ (reference sequence). The chain's CDR3 is CASSFLGGVETQYF. CDR3 nucleotides: TGTGCCAGCAGCTTTTTGGGAGGGGTAGAGACCCAGTACTTC.

This rearrangement joins TRBV9 to TRBJ2-7, with D perhaps TRBD2 (5 bases). Germline values: CDR1 SGDLS, CDR2 YYNGEE. CDR3 size: 17 residues. Trimming took 0 bases from V and 3 from J, leaving 19 bases between them. The DNA for the CDR3 is TGTGCCAGCAGCGTAGGACCCGGCGGTAGCGCCAACTACGAGCAGTACTTC. It is translated as CASSVGPGGSANYEQYF.

The chain carries TRBV20-1 and TRBJ1-4, with TRBD1 matching over 9 bases. Germline CDR1 reads DFQATT; CDR2 reads SNEGSKA (reference sequence). Losses at the gene ends were 3 bases for V and 4 bases for J; bases not matched to a gene: 6. This CDR3 spans 15 amino acids. The CDR3: CSASSRTGVNEKLFF. The DNA of the CDR3 is TGCAGTGCTAGTAGCCGGACAGGGGTTAATGAAAAACTGTTTTTT.

This clone was seen a handful of times. The CDR3 DNA is TGCAGCGGGACTAGCGGGGAAGGGATCGGATTGTTCTTC. It encodes CSGTSGEGIGLFF. V gene TRBV29-1 combines with J gene TRBJ2-1, with 12 nucleotides matching TRBD2. Per germline, CDR1 SQVTM and CDR2 ANQGSEA. The V gene end was trimmed by 7 bases and the J gene end by 15 bases; junction bases not matched to a gene: 13. This CDR3 is built from 13 residues.

This clone occurred once. V and J are TRBV4-1 and TRBJ1-5; D is unresolved. The CDR3 is made up of 14 amino acids. Germline V gene sequence: CDR1 MGHRA, CDR2 YSYEKL. V lost 2 bases and J 5 bases, leaving 10 bases between the germline ends. CDR3 nucleotide sequence: TGCGCCAGCAGCCAATTGGGCCTCCATCAGCCCCAGCATTTT. Residues: CASSQLGLHQPQHF.

The chain employs TRBV12-3 or TRBV12-4 and TRBJ2-3, with unresolved D. V was shortened by 4 bases and J by 2 bases, with 7 bases between the two germline ends. The CDR3 has 13 residues. CDR3 DNA sequence: TGTGCCAGCAGTTACGGGTCCACAGATACGCAGTATTTT. Amino acid sequence: CASSYGSTDTQYF.

The V call is TRBV18, the J call TRBJ2-1; 8 positions agree with TRBD2. Germline V gene lookup returns CDR1 KGHSH and CDR2 LQKENI. The CDR3 has 15 residues. With 2 bases clipped from V and 5 bases from J, the junction kept 5 bases outside the gene matches. The CDR3 region has the DNA TGTGCCAGCTCACCAAGCCGAGCGGGAGACAATGAGCAGTTCTTC. Residues: CASSPSRAGDNEQFF.